This TCR beta chain was profiled in a study of blood T cell repertoires in COVID-19. Study-wide context: PBMCs, B-cell-depleted T cells, or T cells were the source of the cDNA or gDNA that made up the material.

In the original workflow: Amplification of reference gene primers provided the estimated nucleated cell counts. Method: immunoSEQ multiplex PCR; TCRdb's copy keeps in-frame clones and lacks some. Clone size and the V and J calls come from that table; the DNA yielded D and trimming. The data hold some 240,000 clones, with over 75% observed a single time. CDR3 length: 13 amino acids. Per the germline V gene, CDR1 is MNHEY and CDR2 is SMNVEV (reference sequence). V lost 1 base to trimming and J lost 6 bases, with 7 bases between them. This receptor was identified in a woman in her sixties or seventies with COVID-19, enrolled during active disease. This sequence joins TRBV27 and TRBJ1-5; D unclear. The sequenced sample was peripheral blood. The CDR3 bases are TGTGCCAGCAGTTTATTCCGGGGTCAGCCCCAGCATTTT. This encodes CASSLFRGQPQHF.